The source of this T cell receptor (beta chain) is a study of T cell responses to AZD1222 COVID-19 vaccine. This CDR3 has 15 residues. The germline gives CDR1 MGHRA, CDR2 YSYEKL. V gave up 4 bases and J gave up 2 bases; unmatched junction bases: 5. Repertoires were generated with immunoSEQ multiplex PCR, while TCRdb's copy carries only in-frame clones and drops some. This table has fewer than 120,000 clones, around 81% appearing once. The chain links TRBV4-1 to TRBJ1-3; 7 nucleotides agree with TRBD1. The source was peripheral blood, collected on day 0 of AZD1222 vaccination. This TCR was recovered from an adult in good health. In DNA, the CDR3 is TGCGCCAGCAGCCTGACAGACAGGGCTGGAAACACCATATATTTT. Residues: CASSLTDRAGNTIYF.